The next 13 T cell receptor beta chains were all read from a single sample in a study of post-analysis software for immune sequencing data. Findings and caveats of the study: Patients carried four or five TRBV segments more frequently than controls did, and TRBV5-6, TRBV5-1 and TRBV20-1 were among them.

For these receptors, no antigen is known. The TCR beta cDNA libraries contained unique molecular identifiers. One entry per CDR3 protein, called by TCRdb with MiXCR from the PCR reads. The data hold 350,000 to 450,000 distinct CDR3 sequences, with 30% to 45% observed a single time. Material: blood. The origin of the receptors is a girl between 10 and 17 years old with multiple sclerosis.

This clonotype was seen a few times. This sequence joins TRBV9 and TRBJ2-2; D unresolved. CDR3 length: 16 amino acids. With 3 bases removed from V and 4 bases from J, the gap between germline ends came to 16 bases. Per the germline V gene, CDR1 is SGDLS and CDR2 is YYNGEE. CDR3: CASSARPPASTGELFF. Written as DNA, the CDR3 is TGTGCCAGCAGCGCGCGCCCGCCAGCCAGCACCGGGGAGCTGTTTTTT.

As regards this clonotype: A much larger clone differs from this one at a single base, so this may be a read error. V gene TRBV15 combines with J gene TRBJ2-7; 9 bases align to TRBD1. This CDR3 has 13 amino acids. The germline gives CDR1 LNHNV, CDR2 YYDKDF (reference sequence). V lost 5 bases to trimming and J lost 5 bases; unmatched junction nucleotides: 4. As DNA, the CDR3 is TGTGCCACCAGCCGGGACAGGGACAACGAGCAGTACTTC. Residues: CATSRDRDNEQYF. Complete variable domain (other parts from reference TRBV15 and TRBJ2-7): DAMVIQNPRYQVTQFGKPVTLSCSQTLNHNVMYWYQQKSSQAPKLLFHYYDKDFNNEADTPDNFQSRRPNTSFCFLDIRSPGLGDTAMYLCATSRDRDNEQYFGPGTRLTVT.

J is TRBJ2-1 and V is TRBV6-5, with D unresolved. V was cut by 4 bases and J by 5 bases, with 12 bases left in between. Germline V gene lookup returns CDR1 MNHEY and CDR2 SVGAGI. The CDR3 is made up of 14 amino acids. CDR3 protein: CASSLGGFDNEQFF. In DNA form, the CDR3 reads TGTGCCAGCAGTTTGGGTGGATTCGACAATGAGCAGTTCTTC.

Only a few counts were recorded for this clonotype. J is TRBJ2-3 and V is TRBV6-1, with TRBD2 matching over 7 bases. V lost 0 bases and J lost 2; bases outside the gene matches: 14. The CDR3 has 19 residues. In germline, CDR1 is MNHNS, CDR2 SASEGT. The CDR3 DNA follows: TGTGCCAGCAGTGAAGCGCTTCTTGGGTCTAGCGGTTACACAGATACGCAGTATTTT. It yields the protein CASSEALLGSSGYTDTQYF.

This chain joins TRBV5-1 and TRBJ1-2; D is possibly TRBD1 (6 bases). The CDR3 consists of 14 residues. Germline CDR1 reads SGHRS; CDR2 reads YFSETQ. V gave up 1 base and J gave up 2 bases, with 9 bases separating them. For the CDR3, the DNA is TGCGCCAGCAGCTTGCCGGGGGCGAACTATGGCTACACCTTC. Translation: CASSLPGANYGYTF.

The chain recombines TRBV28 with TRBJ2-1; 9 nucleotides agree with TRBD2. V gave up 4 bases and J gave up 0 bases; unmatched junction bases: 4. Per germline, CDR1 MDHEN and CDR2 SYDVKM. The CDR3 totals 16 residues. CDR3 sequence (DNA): TGTGCCAGCAGTTCTGCGGGGGGGGGCTCCTACAATGAGCAGTTCTTC. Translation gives CASSSAGGGSYNEQFF.

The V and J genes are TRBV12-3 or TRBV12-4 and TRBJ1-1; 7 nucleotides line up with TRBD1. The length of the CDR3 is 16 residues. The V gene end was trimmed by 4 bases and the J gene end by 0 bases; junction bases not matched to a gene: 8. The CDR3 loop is CASSSTGALMNTEAFF. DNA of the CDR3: TGTGCCAGCAGTTCCACAGGGGCCTTAATGAACACTGAAGCTTTCTTT.

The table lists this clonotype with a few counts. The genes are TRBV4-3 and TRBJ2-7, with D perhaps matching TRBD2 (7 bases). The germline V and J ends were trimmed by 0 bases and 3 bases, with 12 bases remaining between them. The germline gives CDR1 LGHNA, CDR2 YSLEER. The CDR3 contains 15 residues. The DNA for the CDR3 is TGCGCCAGCAGCCAAGATGGCGGGGGCAACTACGAGCAGTACTTC. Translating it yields CASSQDGGGNYEQYF.

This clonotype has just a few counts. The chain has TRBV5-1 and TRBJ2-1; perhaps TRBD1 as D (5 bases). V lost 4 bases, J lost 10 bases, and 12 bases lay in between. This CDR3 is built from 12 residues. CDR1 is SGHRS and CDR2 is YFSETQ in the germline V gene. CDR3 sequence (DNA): TGCGCCAGCAGCCCGTCAGCAGGGGAGCAGTTCTTC. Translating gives CASSPSAGEQFF. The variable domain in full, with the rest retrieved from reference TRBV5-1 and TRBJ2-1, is KAGVTQTPRYLIKTRGQQVTLSCSPISGHRSVSWYQQTPGQGLQFLFEYFSETQRNKGNFPGRFSGRQFSNSRSEMNVSTLELGDSALYLCASSPSAGEQFFGPGTRLTVL.

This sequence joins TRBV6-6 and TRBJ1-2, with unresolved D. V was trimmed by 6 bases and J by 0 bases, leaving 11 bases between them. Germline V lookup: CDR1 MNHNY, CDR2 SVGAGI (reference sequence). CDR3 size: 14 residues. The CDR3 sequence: CASRGGQANYGYTF. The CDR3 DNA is TGTGCCAGCAGGGGCGGGCAAGCTAACTATGGCTACACCTTC.

The CDR3 coding sequence is TGTGCCAGCAGTTACTCGGCAGTGGAGATGAATGGCTACACCTTC. Amino acid sequence: CASSYSAVEMNGYTF. V gene TRBV6-5 combines with J gene TRBJ1-2; D not resolved. This CDR3 has 15 residues. The germline V gene encodes CDR1 MNHEY and CDR2 SVGAGI. V was clipped by 0 bases and J by 6 bases, with 14 bases between them.

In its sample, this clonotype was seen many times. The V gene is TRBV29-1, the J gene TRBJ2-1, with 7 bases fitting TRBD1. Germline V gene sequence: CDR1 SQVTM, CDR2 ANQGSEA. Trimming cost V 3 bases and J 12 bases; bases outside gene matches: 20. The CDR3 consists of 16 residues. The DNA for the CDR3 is TGCAGCGTTGAGTTCGGAAAGGGGGCTATCCCCATCGGGCAGTTCTTC. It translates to CSVEFGKGAIPIGQFF.

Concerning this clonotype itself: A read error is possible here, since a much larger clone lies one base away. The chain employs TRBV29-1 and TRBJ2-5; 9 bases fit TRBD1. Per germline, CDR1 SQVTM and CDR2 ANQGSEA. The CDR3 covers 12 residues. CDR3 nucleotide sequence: TGCAACGTTACGGGACAGGGTCGGGAGCAGTACTTC. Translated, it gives CNVTGQGREQYF.